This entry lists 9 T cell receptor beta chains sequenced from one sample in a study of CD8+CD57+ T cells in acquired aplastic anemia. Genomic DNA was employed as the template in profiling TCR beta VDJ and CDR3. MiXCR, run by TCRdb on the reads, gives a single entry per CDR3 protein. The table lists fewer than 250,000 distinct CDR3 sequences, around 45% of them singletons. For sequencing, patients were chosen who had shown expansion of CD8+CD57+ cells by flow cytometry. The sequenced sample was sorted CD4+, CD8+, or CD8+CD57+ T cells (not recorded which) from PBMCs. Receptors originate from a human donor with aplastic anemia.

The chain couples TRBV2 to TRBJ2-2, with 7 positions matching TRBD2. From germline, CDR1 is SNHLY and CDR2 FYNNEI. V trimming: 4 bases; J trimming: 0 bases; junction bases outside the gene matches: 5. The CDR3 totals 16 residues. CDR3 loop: CASSVRSGTNTGELFF. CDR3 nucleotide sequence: TGTGCCAGCAGTGTCAGGAGCGGGACGAACACCGGGGAGCTGTTTTTT. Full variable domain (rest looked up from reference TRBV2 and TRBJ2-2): EPEVTQTPSHQVTQMGQEVILRCVPISNHLYFYWYRQILGQKVEFLVSFYNNEISEKSEIFDDQFSVERPDGSNFTLKIRSTKLEDSAMYFCASSVRSGTNTGELFFGEGSRLTVL.

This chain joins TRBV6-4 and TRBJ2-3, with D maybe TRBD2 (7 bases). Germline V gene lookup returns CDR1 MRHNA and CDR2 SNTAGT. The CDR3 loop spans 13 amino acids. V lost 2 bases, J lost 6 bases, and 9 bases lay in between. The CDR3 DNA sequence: TGTGCCAGCAGTGACGGGGGGGCCGATACGCAGTATTTT. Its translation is CASSDGGADTQYF.

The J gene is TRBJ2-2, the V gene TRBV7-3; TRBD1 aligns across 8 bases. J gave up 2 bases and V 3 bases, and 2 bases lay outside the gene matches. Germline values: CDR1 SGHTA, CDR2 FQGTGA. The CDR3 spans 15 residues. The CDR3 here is CASSFDRGNTGELFF. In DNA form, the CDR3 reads TGTGCCAGCAGCTTCGACAGGGGAAACACCGGGGAGCTGTTTTTT. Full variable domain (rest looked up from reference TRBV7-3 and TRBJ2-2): GAGVSQTPSNKVTEKGKYVELRCDPISGHTALYWYRQSLGQGPEFLIYFQGTGAADDSGLPNDRFFAVRPEGSVSTLKIQRTERGDSAVYLCASSFDRGNTGELFFGEGSRLTVL.

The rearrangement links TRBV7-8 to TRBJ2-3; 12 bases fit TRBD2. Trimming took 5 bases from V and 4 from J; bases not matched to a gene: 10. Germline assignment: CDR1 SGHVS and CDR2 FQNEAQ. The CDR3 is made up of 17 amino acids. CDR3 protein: CASSVGVASGGADTQYF. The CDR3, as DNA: TGTGCCAGCAGCGTAGGTGTTGCTAGCGGGGGGGCAGATACGCAGTATTTT.

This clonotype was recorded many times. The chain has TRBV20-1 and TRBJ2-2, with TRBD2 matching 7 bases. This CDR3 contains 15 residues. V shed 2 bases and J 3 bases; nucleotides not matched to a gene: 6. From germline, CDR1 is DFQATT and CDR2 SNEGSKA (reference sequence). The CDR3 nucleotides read TGCAGTGCTAGAATTAGCGGGTTTGACACCGGGGAGCTGTTTTTT. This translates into CSARISGFDTGELFF.

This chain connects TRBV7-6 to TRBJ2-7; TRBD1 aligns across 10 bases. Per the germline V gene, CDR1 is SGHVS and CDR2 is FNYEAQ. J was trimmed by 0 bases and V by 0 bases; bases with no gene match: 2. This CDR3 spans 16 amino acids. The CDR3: CASSLAGTGASYEQYF. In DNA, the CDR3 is TGTGCCAGCAGCTTAGCGGGGACAGGGGCCTCCTACGAGCAGTACTTC.

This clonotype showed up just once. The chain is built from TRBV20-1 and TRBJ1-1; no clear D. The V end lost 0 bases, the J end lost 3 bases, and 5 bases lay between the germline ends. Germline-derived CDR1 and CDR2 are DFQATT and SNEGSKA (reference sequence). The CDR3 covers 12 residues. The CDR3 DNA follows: TGCAGTGCTAGAGATGGATACACTGAAGCTTTCTTT. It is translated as CSARDGYTEAFF.

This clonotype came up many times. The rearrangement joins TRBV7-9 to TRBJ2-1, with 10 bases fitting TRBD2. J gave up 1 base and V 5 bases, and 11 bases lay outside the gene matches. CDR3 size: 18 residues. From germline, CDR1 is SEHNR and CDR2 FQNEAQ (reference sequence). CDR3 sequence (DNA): TGTGCCAGCAGCCCCCCTAGCGGGAGAACGGCGTCCTACAATGAGCAGTTCTTC. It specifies CASSPPSGRTASYNEQFF.

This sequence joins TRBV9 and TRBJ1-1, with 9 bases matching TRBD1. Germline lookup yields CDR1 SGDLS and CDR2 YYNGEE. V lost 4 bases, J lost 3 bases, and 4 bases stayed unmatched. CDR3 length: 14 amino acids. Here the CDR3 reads CASSLRQGDTEAFF. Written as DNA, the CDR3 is TGTGCCAGCAGCCTTCGACAGGGGGACACTGAAGCTTTCTTT.